One and the same sample provided the 32 T cell receptor beta chains below, sequenced in a study of somatic mutations in cytotoxic T cells in rheumatoid arthritis. TCRdb keeps only in-frame clones here, not all; method: immunoSEQ multiplex PCR. The table lists under 8,000 clones, around 68% of them singletons, with around 38% in the top ten. Sequencing input: CD8+ T cells sorted from blood. These receptors were obtained from a woman aged 45-59 years in good health.

J is TRBJ2-7 and V is TRBV19; D gene uncertain. Germline CDR1 is LNHDA and CDR2 is SQIVND (reference sequence). The CDR3 runs 13 residues. Trimming pared 1 base from V and 6 bases from J, leaving 10 bases between. The CDR3: CASSIGQDSEQYF. CDR3 DNA: TGTGCCAGTAGTATAGGGCAGGATTCCGAGCAGTACTTC.

This clone was seen a handful of times. The chain has TRBV6-1 and TRBJ2-7; tentatively, D is TRBD1 (6 bases). Trimming stripped 4 bases from V and 2 bases from J, with 12 bases between. CDR3 length: 14 residues. Germline CDR1 and CDR2: MNHNS and SASEGT. Here the CDR3 reads CASSVTRDTYEQYF. The CDR3 DNA reads TGTGCCAGCAGTGTTACTCGGGACACCTACGAGCAGTACTTC.

The rearrangement links TRBV4-3 to TRBJ2-3; 10 nucleotides agree with TRBD1. J was trimmed by 1 base and V by 4 bases; bases with no gene match: 5. The CDR3 extends over 16 amino acids. Germline CDR1 is LGHNA and CDR2 is YSLEER. CDR3 residues: CASSRDRGLGTDTQYF. The CDR3 bases are TGCGCCAGCAGCCGAGACAGGGGGCTGGGCACAGATACGCAGTATTTT.

The rearrangement links TRBV23-1 to TRBJ1-1; TRBD1 aligns across 8 bases. TRBV23-1 is assigned to the ORF class and has an uncertain function. The CDR3 is 10 amino acids. V shed 9 bases and J 11 bases; nucleotides not matched to a gene: 5. This CDR3 is CARQGAGAFF. For the CDR3, the DNA is TGCGCCAGGCAGGGGGCGGGTGCTTTCTTT.

This clone was found a few times. This chain uses TRBV20-1 with TRBJ1-1; 7 nucleotides line up with TRBD1. After removal of 4 bases from V and 8 bases from J, the junction contained 4 bases not matched to a gene. CDR3 length equals 11 residues. The V gene's germline CDR1 is DFQATT and CDR2 SNEGSKA (reference sequence). CDR3: CSATGTEEAFF. The CDR3 DNA reads TGCAGTGCTACGGGGACAGAGGAAGCTTTCTTT.

V usage is TRBV5-1 and J usage is TRBJ2-5, with D perhaps TRBD2 (6 bases). The V end lost 5 bases, the J end lost 2 bases, and 13 bases lay between the germline ends. The CDR3 is 14 residues long. CDR1 and CDR2 from the germline V gene are SGHRS and YFSETQ. In nucleotides, the CDR3 is TGCGCCAGCAGACCCCCGGGACTGCAAGAGACCCAGTACTTC. Protein product: CASRPPGLQETQYF.

The rearrangement joins TRBV7-9 to TRBJ2-1; no reliable D call. Germline CDR1 and CDR2: SEHNR and FQNEAQ (reference sequence). The CDR3 runs 13 residues. Trimming removed 5 bases at V and 5 bases at J, with 10 bases between. As DNA, the CDR3 is TGTGCCAGCAGCGCGCCGGGTAACAATGAGCAGTTCTTC. It yields the protein CASSAPGNNEQFF.

A few counts support this clone. V is TRBV5-6 and J is TRBJ2-3; D is uncertain. The CDR3 sequence is 13 residues long. The germline V and J ends were trimmed by 5 bases and 2 bases, with 9 bases remaining between them. Germline CDR1 SGHDT, CDR2 YYEEEE. The CDR3 sequence: CASRGYPTDTQYF. The DNA for the CDR3 is TGTGCCAGCAGGGGCTACCCCACAGATACGCAGTATTTT.

This clone turned up a few times. This chain uses TRBV19 with TRBJ2-7; TRBD1 aligns across 9 bases. The trim removed 4 bases at V and 6 bases at J, leaving 7 bases unmatched. The germline gives CDR1 LNHDA, CDR2 SQIVND (reference sequence). This CDR3 has 14 residues. CDR3 loop: CASSSAGTGSEQYF. In DNA form, the CDR3 reads TGTGCCAGTAGTAGCGCTGGGACAGGGTCCGAGCAGTACTTC.

This clone was seen only a few times. In nucleotides, the CDR3 is TGTGCCAGCAGCTTGGGACTAGCGGAGTACAATGAGCAGTTCTTC. Its translation is CASSLGLAEYNEQFF. The chain carries TRBV11-3 and TRBJ2-1; 11 nucleotides align to TRBD2. Trimming took 3 bases from V and 4 from J; bases not matched to a gene: 2. CDR1 is SGHNT, CDR2 YENEEA, per germline. CDR3 length: 15 amino acids.

This rearrangement joins TRBV9 to TRBJ1-1; 7 bases are shared with TRBD1. Trimming cost V 4 bases and J 5 bases; bases outside gene matches: 8. The CDR3 totals 14 residues. Germline-derived CDR1 and CDR2 are SGDLS and YYNGEE. CDR3 bases: TGTGCCAGCAGCAAGACAGGGCTGGGGACTGAAGCTTTCTTT. Protein sequence: CASSKTGLGTEAFF.

This chain's CDR3 is CASSVGGQATEAFF. As DNA, the CDR3 is TGTGCCAGCAGCGTAGGGGGACAGGCCACTGAAGCTTTCTTT. The chain uses TRBV9 and TRBJ1-1; 8 nucleotides match TRBD1. J was trimmed by 4 bases and V by 0 bases; bases with no gene match: 2. There are 14 residues in the CDR3. The germline gives CDR1 SGDLS, CDR2 YYNGEE. The complete variable domain, with remaining parts taken from reference TRBV9 and TRBJ1-1, reads DSGVTQTPKHLITATGQRVTLRCSPRSGDLSVYWYQQSLDQGLQFLIQYYNGEERAKGNILERFSAQQFPDLHSELNLSSLELGDSALYFCASSVGGQATEAFFGQGTRLTVV.

This clone is medium-sized (0.01 to 0.1%) in the sample. CDR3 in DNA: TGTGCCAGCAGTTACTCCCGGACAGGGGGTTCCGAGCAGTACTTC. This translates into CASSYSRTGGSEQYF. The chain carries TRBV6-5 and TRBJ2-7; 10 bases match TRBD1. The CDR3 consists of 15 residues. CDR1 and CDR2 from the germline V gene are MNHEY and SVGAGI. The V gene end was trimmed by 0 bases and the J gene end by 6 bases; junction bases not matched to a gene: 5.

The CDR3 DNA is TGTGCCAGCAGTGGAGTGGGCAGGGCCCCCTACGAGCAGTACTTC. It yields the protein CASSGVGRAPYEQYF. The genes are TRBV6-5 and TRBJ2-7; maybe TRBD1 (5 bases). Trimming shortened V by 5 bases and J by 2 bases, and 16 bases separated the two germline ends. Germline loops: CDR1 MNHEY, CDR2 SVGAGI. This CDR3 has 15 residues.

There are a few counts of this clone. The rearrangement links TRBV28 to TRBJ1-6; tentatively, D is TRBD1 (5 bases). Germline values: CDR1 MDHEN, CDR2 SYDVKM. The V end was cut by 6 bases, the J end by 9 bases, with 21 bases between. This CDR3 region has 16 residues. The CDR3 loop reads CASRLRQGRMGSPLHF. The CDR3 DNA is TGTGCCAGCAGGCTCCGGCAGGGCCGTATGGGTTCACCCCTCCACTTT.

The genes are TRBV5-1 and TRBJ2-1; D unclear. V dropped 6 bases and J dropped 8 bases, with 12 bases sitting between them. Germline lookup yields CDR1 SGHRS and CDR2 YFSETQ. This CDR3 has 12 residues. The CDR3 sequence is CASTLRRDEQFF. The CDR3 region has the DNA TGCGCCAGCACCCTACGACGGGATGAGCAGTTCTTC. Full variable domain (missing parts from reference TRBV5-1 and TRBJ2-1): KAGVTQTPRYLIKTRGQQVTLSCSPISGHRSVSWYQQTPGQGLQFLFEYFSETQRNKGNFPGRFSGRQFSNSRSEMNVSTLELGDSALYLCASTLRRDEQFFGPGTRLTVL.

V gene TRBV7-8 combines with J gene TRBJ2-2; 13 bases are shared with TRBD2. CDR3 length: 19 amino acids. The germline CDR1 and CDR2 sequences are SGHVS and FQNEAQ. V shed 7 bases and J 1 base; nucleotides not matched to a gene: 12. CDR3 sequence (DNA): TGTGCCAGCATTCTGACTCGGACTAGCGGGGGCCAGAACACCGGGGAGCTGTTTTTT. This sequence encodes CASILTRTSGGQNTGELFF.

This sequence joins TRBV7-9 and TRBJ2-2; 10 bases match TRBD1. In germline, CDR1 is SEHNR, CDR2 FQNEAQ (reference sequence). V lost 5 bases and J lost 1; bases outside the gene matches: 10. CDR3 length: 18 amino acids. The CDR3 loop reads CASSGGQGRIGNTGELFF. The DNA for the CDR3 is TGTGCCAGCAGCGGGGGACAGGGGAGAATCGGGAACACCGGGGAGCTGTTTTTT.

This clone has only a few counts. This chain uses TRBV7-8 with TRBJ2-2, with a weak D call TRBD1 (6 bases). The CDR3 spans 13 residues. V was cut by 5 bases and J by 7 bases, with 11 bases left in between. Germline V CDR1 and CDR2: SGHVS, FQNEAQ. The CDR3 reads CASSILGGGELFF. CDR3 DNA sequence: TGTGCCAGCAGCATCTTAGGGGGCGGGGAGCTGTTTTTT.

The chain combines TRBV4-1 with TRBJ2-7; D possibly corresponds to TRBD2 (6 bases). V was shortened by 0 bases and J by 3 bases, with 15 bases between the two germline ends. Germline CDR1 reads MGHRA; CDR2 reads YSYEKL. The CDR3 is made up of 16 amino acids. CDR3 amino acids: CASSQEGGLFGYEQYF. As DNA, the CDR3 is TGCGCCAGCAGCCAAGAGGGGGGTTTATTCGGCTACGAGCAGTACTTC.

V is TRBV12-5 and J is TRBJ2-1; TRBD2 might be the D (6 bases). The V end was cut by 0 bases, the J end by 8 bases, with 29 bases between. This CDR3 comprises 20 residues. Germline V gene data show CDR1 as LGHNT and CDR2 as FRNRAP. CDR3 sequence (DNA): TGTGCTAGTGGTTTGGTTTTATCCAGTTTAGAGGGGCGCGGGGTCCATGAGCAGTTCTTC. Translation gives CASGLVLSSLEGRGVHEQFF.

This clone turned up a few times. V is TRBV6-4 and J is TRBJ2-1; weak D call: TRBD1 (5 bases). The germline gives CDR1 MRHNA, CDR2 SNTAGT. The CDR3 is 14 residues long. V was clipped by 3 bases and J by 8 bases, with 14 bases between them. The CDR3, as DNA: TGTGCCAGCAGTGATTCGCCAGGGTCGGATGAGCAGTTCTTC. Translation gives CASSDSPGSDEQFF.

The CDR3 region is CASSLFSLPSGNTEAFF. CDR3 DNA sequence: TGTGCCAGCAGCTTATTCAGTCTTCCCTCGGGGAACACTGAAGCTTTCTTT. The V call is TRBV11-2, the J call TRBJ1-1, with D hard to call. The V gene's germline CDR1 is SGHAT and CDR2 FQNNGV. This CDR3 is built from 17 residues. Trimming removed 2 bases at V and 1 base at J, with 17 bases between. The entire variable domain, with the rest obtained from reference TRBV11-2 and TRBJ1-1, is as follows: EAGVAQSPRYKIIEKRQSVAFWCNPISGHATLYWYQQILGQGPKLLIQFQNNGVVDDSQLPKDRFSAERLKGVDSTLKIQPAKLEDSAVYLCASSLFSLPSGNTEAFFGQGTRLTVV.

The chain carries TRBV6-1 and TRBJ1-2, with unresolved D. Trimming left V 3 bases short and J 4 bases short, with 15 bases between. The CDR3 is 15 residues long. Germline V CDR1 and CDR2: MNHNS, SASEGT. The DNA for the CDR3 is TGTGCCAGCAGTGATGTGGGCAGGAACCTCTATGGCTACACCTTC. The encoded protein is CASSDVGRNLYGYTF.

The V call is TRBV29-1, the J call TRBJ2-3; 11 bases line up with TRBD2. With 5 bases clipped from V and 3 bases from J, the junction kept 4 bases outside the gene matches. From germline, CDR1 is SQVTM and CDR2 ANQGSEA. CDR3 length: 14 amino acids. CDR3 in amino acids: CSVSTSGDTDTQYF. The CDR3 bases are TGCAGCGTTTCGACTAGCGGGGATACAGATACGCAGTATTTT.

The rearrangement joins TRBV9 to TRBJ2-7; 10 bases fit TRBD2. Germline-derived CDR1 and CDR2 are SGDLS and YYNGEE. The ends lost 4 bases at V and 0 bases at J; junction bases unmatched: 13. The CDR3 extends over 18 amino acids. DNA of the CDR3: TGTGCCAGCAGCACAAACCCCTTTCAGCGGGGGGGCTCCTACGAGCAGTACTTC. This codes for CASSTNPFQRGGSYEQYF.

J is TRBJ2-1 and V is TRBV29-1, with 7 bases fitting TRBD1. The germline gives CDR1 SQVTM, CDR2 ANQGSEA. There are 14 residues in the CDR3. V lost 7 bases, J lost 6 bases, and 12 bases stayed unmatched. The CDR3 protein is CSGETGTVLNEQFF. The DNA for the CDR3 is TGCAGCGGGGAGACCGGGACAGTCCTCAATGAGCAGTTCTTC.

CDR3 loop: CASSPGGSGYTF. The CDR3 DNA follows: TGCGCCAGCAGCCCCGGCGGGAGTGGCTACACCTTC. The gene calls are TRBV4-1 and TRBJ1-2; unclear D gene. Germline V CDR1 and CDR2: MGHRA, YSYEKL. The CDR3 spans 12 residues. Between the trimmed V and J ends, which lost 4 bases and 7 bases, there was a span of 10 bases.

This chain connects TRBV27 to TRBJ1-2; 7 positions agree with TRBD1. Trimming removed 6 bases from V and 3 bases from J; junction bases left unmatched: 1. The CDR3 length is 12 residues. Germline lookup yields CDR1 MNHEY and CDR2 SMNVEV (reference sequence). CDR3 loop: CASRGGYYGYTF. CDR3 coding DNA: TGTGCCAGCAGAGGGGGCTACTATGGCTACACCTTC.

The chain has TRBV6-6 and TRBJ1-4, with a weak D call TRBD1 (6 bases). Trimming removed 0 bases at V and 4 bases at J, with 9 bases between. The CDR3 runs to 15 residues. CDR1 and CDR2 (germline): MNHNY, SVGAGI (reference sequence). CDR3 DNA sequence: TGTGCCAGCAGTTACTCGACAGGCAATAATGAAAAACTGTTTTTT. Its protein product is CASSYSTGNNEKLFF.

The chain links TRBV6-1 to TRBJ1-1; the D gene is possibly TRBD1 (6 bases). This CDR3 has 15 amino acids. Trimming took off 4 bases at V and 0 bases at J, with 12 bases between the two ends. Germline CDR1 and CDR2: MNHNS and SASEGT. CDR3 sequence reads: CASSARQVLNTEAFF. CDR3 DNA sequence: TGTGCCAGCAGTGCCCGACAGGTCCTGAACACTGAAGCTTTCTTT.

This clone was recorded once. The rearrangement uses TRBV2 and TRBJ1-2; weak D call: TRBD1 (6 bases). V lost 9 bases and J 1 base, leaving 15 bases between the germline ends. Germline V gene lookup returns CDR1 SNHLY and CDR2 FYNNEI. The CDR3 runs 14 residues. CDR3 bases: TGTGCCAGGGTGGGACATTCCGGTAACTATGGCTACACCTTC. This encodes CARVGHSGNYGYTF. The entire variable domain, with the rest obtained from reference TRBV2 and TRBJ1-2, is as follows: EPEVTQTPSHQVTQMGQEVILRCVPISNHLYFYWYRQILGQKVEFLVSFYNNEISEKSEIFDDQFSVERPDGSNFTLKIRSTKLEDSAMYFCARVGHSGNYGYTFGSGTRLTVV.